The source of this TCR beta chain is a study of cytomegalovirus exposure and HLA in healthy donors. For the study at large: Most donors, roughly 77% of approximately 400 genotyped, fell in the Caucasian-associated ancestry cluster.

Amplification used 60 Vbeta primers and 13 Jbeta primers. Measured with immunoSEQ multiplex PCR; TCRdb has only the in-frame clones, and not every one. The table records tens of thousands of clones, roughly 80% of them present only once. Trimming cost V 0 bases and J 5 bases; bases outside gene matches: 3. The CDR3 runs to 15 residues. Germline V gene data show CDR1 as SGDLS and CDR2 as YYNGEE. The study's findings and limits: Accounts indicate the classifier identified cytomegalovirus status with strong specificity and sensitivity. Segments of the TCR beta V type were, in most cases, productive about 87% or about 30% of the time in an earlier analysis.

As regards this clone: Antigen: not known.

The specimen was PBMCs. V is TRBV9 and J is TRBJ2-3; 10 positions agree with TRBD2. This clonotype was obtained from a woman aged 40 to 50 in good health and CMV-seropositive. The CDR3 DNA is TGTGCCAGCAGCGTAGGGGGACTAGCGTTAGATACGCAGTATTTT. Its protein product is CASSVGGLALDTQYF.